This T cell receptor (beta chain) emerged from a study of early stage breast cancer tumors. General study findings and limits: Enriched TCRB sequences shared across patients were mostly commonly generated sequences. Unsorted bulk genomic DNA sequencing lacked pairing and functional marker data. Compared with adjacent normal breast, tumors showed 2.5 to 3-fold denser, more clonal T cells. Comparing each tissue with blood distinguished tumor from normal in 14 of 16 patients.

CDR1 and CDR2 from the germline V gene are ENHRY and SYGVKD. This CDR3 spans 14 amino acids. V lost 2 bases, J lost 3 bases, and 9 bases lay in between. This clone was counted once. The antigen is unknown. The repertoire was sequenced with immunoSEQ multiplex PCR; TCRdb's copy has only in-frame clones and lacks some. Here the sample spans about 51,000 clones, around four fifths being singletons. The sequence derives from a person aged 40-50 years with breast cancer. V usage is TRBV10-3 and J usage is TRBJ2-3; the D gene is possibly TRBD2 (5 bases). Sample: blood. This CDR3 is CAISERGGTDTQYF. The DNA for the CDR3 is TGTGCCATCAGTGAGCGTGGAGGAACAGATACGCAGTATTTT.